This TCR beta chain was identified in a study of breast tumors, draining lymph nodes, adjacent tissues. Whole-study findings and limits: Compared with lymph nodes, tumors were less diverse; compared with nontumor tissue, more. Data only fit, rather than demonstrated, lymph node origin of most tumor T cells. Compared with basal-like, luminal-like tumors shared significantly more repertoire with nontumor tissue.

This CDR3 has 15 amino acids. The V end lost 0 bases, the J end lost 2 bases, and 9 bases lay between the germline ends. Germline V gene lookup returns CDR1 SGHRS and CDR2 YFSETQ. This clonotype was observed once. No antigen is known for it. TCRdb analysed the multiplex PCR reads with MiXCR anew, one entry per CDR3 protein. Here the sample spans around 13,000 distinct CDR3 sequences, roughly two thirds being singletons. The chain recombines TRBV5-1 with TRBJ1-5; no reliable D call. The sample consisted of tumor-adjacent breast tissue. This sequence originates from a female donor with breast cancer. Some clones in this sample may be carry-over from other donors' samples. The CDR3 is CASSLGVGGNQPQHF. CDR3 DNA: TGCGCCAGCAGCTTGGGGGTTGGAGGCAATCAGCCCCAGCATTTT.